Below, 20 T cell receptor beta chains from the same sample are listed, as sequenced in a study of response to subunit inactivated influenza vaccine. A single record per CDR3 protein comes from TCRdb applying MiXCR to the RT-PCR reads. This table holds 200,000 to 250,000 distinct CDR3 sequences, 9% to 15% found once. Sequencing was performed on non-naive T cells sorted from PBMCs, taken about 14 days before vaccination. These receptors were collected from a man in his fifties who received an inactivated influenza vaccine.

This clonotype appeared a few times. The V and J genes are TRBV20-1 and TRBJ1-1; 7 bases map to TRBD1. Germline CDR1 is DFQATT and CDR2 is SNEGSKA (reference sequence). The junction had 9 bases not matched to a gene; V was cut back by 4 bases and J by 4 bases. This CDR3 is built from 14 residues. The CDR3 loop reads CSANPTGPSTEAFF. Written as DNA, the CDR3 is TGCAGTGCTAACCCGACAGGGCCGAGCACTGAAGCTTTCTTT.

This clonotype occurred a few times. The chain recombines TRBV4-3 with TRBJ2-2; TRBD1 is a possible D gene (6 bases). CDR3 size: 17 residues. Germline V CDR1 and CDR2: LGHNA, YSLEER. Between the trimmed V and J ends, which lost 1 base and 6 bases, there was a span of 18 bases. CDR3 in amino acids: CASSQVTGLAVAGELFF. The CDR3 coding sequence is TGCGCCAGCAGCCAAGTTACAGGGTTAGCAGTAGCCGGGGAGCTGTTTTTT.

This clonotype was picked up a small number of times. This rearrangement joins TRBV7-9 to TRBJ2-5, with D possibly TRBD2 on 6 matching bases. The CDR3 has 13 amino acids. Germline loops: CDR1 SEHNR, CDR2 FQNEAQ (reference sequence). V was shortened by 5 bases and J by 3 bases, with 10 bases between the two germline ends. CDR3 sequence reads: CASSRGDEETQYF. The CDR3 region has the DNA TGTGCCAGCAGCCGCGGGGACGAAGAGACCCAGTACTTC.

This clonotype showed up many times. This rearrangement joins TRBV11-1 to TRBJ2-7; 11 positions agree with TRBD2. Germline assignment: CDR1 SGHAT and CDR2 FQDESV (reference sequence). J lost 0 bases, V lost 0 bases, and 10 bases had no gene match. The CDR3 spans 19 residues. The CDR3 is CASSLADLAGGPSSYEQYF. The CDR3 coding sequence is TGTGCCAGCAGCTTAGCGGACCTAGCGGGAGGCCCTAGCTCCTACGAGCAGTACTTC.

This clonotype turned up a few times. The V call is TRBV28, the J call TRBJ1-4; maybe TRBD1 (5 bases). Per the germline V gene, CDR1 is MDHEN and CDR2 is SYDVKM. The V gene lost 3 bases and the J gene lost 4 bases, with 12 bases spanning the gap. The CDR3 is 15 amino acids. The CDR3 is CASSFGSGSNEKLFF. CDR3 nucleotide sequence: TGTGCCAGCAGTTTCGGGTCAGGGAGTAATGAAAAACTGTTTTTT.

This clonotype was counted between two and nine times. The CDR3 loop is CAWSSGNTIYF. As DNA, the CDR3 is TGTGCCTGGAGCTCTGGAAACACCATATATTTT. The rearrangement links TRBV30 to TRBJ1-3; D gene uncertain. V was clipped by 3 bases and J by 0 bases, with 0 bases between them. The CDR3 loop spans 11 amino acids. CDR1 and CDR2 (germline): GTSNPN, SVGIG (reference sequence).

This chain joins TRBV5-4 and TRBJ2-7; D is perhaps TRBD2 (7 bases). V was trimmed by 4 bases and J by 1 base, leaving 15 bases between them. The CDR3 runs 15 residues. The germline V gene has CDR1 SGHNT and CDR2 YYREEE (reference sequence). The CDR3 DNA reads TGTGCCAGCAGCGCTCGGGGGGACAAATCCTACGAGCAGTACTTC. It translates to CASSARGDKSYEQYF.

The V call is TRBV20-1, the J call TRBJ2-3, with D unresolved. This CDR3 spans 13 amino acids. Germline V CDR1 and CDR2: DFQATT, SNEGSKA (reference sequence). Trimming left V 0 bases short and J 7 bases short, with 11 bases between. The CDR3 loop is CSARDRPRNTQYF. For the CDR3, the DNA is TGCAGTGCTAGAGACCGACCCAGGAATACGCAGTATTTT.

V gene TRBV6-5 combines with J gene TRBJ2-7, with 7 bases fitting TRBD1. CDR1 MNHEY and CDR2 SVGAGI come from the germline V gene. The junction had 4 bases not matched to a gene; V was cut back by 2 bases and J by 0 bases. The CDR3 is 15 residues long. CDR3: CASSYGAGGSYEQYF. CDR3 coding DNA: TGTGCCAGCAGTTACGGGGCAGGGGGCTCCTACGAGCAGTACTTC.

V and J are TRBV10-3 and TRBJ2-5; the match to TRBD1 covers 7 bases. The CDR3 loop spans 13 amino acids. From germline, CDR1 is ENHRY and CDR2 SYGVKD. V shed 4 bases, J shed 5 bases, and the junction held 4 bases outside the gene matches. For the CDR3, the DNA is TGTGCCATCAGTGTAGGGGGCCGGGAGACCCAGTACTTC. Translation: CAISVGGRETQYF.

The rearrangement joins TRBV20-1 to TRBJ2-7; 9 positions agree with TRBD1. The CDR3 contains 16 residues. Trimming took 0 bases from V and 2 from J; bases not matched to a gene: 8. Looked up from germline, CDR1 is DFQATT and CDR2 is SNEGSKA (reference sequence). CDR3 nucleotides: TGCAGTGCTAGAGAACAACCCGGGACAGGGACCTACGAGCAGTACTTC. Amino acids: CSAREQPGTGTYEQYF.

This clonotype was counted a few times. The CDR3 bases are TGTGCCAGCAGCCGCGGGACAGGGGGGATGAGCGGCTACACCTTC. Protein: CASSRGTGGMSGYTF. The V gene is TRBV11-2, the J gene TRBJ1-2; 11 positions match TRBD1. CDR1 is SGHAT, CDR2 FQNNGV, per germline. The CDR3 is 15 residues long. Trimming removed 5 bases from V and 8 bases from J; junction bases left unmatched: 10.

This clonotype was counted a few times. The chain is built from TRBV12-3 or TRBV12-4 and TRBJ2-2; no clear D. This CDR3 contains 13 residues. The V gene lost 5 bases and the J gene lost 4 bases, with 8 bases spanning the gap. The CDR3 DNA reads TGTGCCAGCAGTGTTTCCGGCACCGGGGAGCTGTTTTTT. Protein sequence: CASSVSGTGELFF.

This rearrangement joins TRBV6-5 to TRBJ2-7; D is unresolved. Germline V gene data show CDR1 as MNHEY and CDR2 as SVGAGI. The CDR3 extends over 18 amino acids. V lost 0 bases to trimming and J lost 0 bases, with 18 bases between them. The CDR3 DNA reads TGTGCCAGCAGTTACTCGATGCGGTACAAAGGCGGCTCCTACGAGCAGTACTTC. Protein product: CASSYSMRYKGGSYEQYF.

This clonotype has a single count. This chain connects TRBV20-1 to TRBJ1-6; tentative D call: TRBD1 (6 bases). Trimming cost V 4 bases and J 0 bases, with 13 bases left between them. The CDR3 contains 16 residues. CDR1 and CDR2 (germline): DFQATT, SNEGSKA (reference sequence). The chain's CDR3 is CSATRGGSSYNSPLHF. The CDR3 DNA is TGCAGTGCTACCCGAGGGGGGAGCTCCTATAATTCACCCCTCCACTTT.

This clonotype has a count of ten or more. The V and J genes are TRBV7-2 and TRBJ2-1; D not resolved. Germline V gene sequence: CDR1 SGHTA, CDR2 FQGNSA. The CDR3 extends over 11 amino acids. V was shortened by 5 bases and J by 8 bases, with 7 bases between the two germline ends. The CDR3 here is CASSGAYEQFF. CDR3 bases: TGTGCCAGCAGCGGAGCCTATGAGCAGTTCTTC. The entire variable domain, with the rest obtained from reference TRBV7-2 and TRBJ2-1, is as follows: GAGVSQSPSNKVTEKGKDVELRCDPISGHTALYWYRQSLGQGLEFLIYFQGNSAPDKSGLPSDRFSAERTGGSVSTLTIQRTQQEDSAVYLCASSGAYEQFFGPGTRLTVL.

This clonotype was recorded at least ten times. This sequence joins TRBV7-8 and TRBJ1-2; D not certain. CDR3 length: 14 amino acids. V lost 1 base and J lost 4, with 10 bases in between. CDR1 SGHVS and CDR2 FQNEAQ come from the germline V gene. The CDR3 DNA reads TGTGCCAGCAGCTTAGTAAAAGGAGGCTATGGCTACACCTTC. Translated: CASSLVKGGYGYTF.

The J gene is TRBJ2-7, the V gene TRBV11-2; D is unclear. CDR1 SGHAT and CDR2 FQNNGV come from the germline V gene. The CDR3 has 16 residues. V lost 2 bases, J lost 0 bases, and 14 bases lay in between. CDR3 nucleotide sequence: TGTGCCAGCAGCTTATTCATCACATCGAGCTCCTACGAGCAGTACTTC. Encoded protein: CASSLFITSSSYEQYF.

The V gene is TRBV12-3 or TRBV12-4, the J gene TRBJ2-1, with D perhaps given as TRBD1 or TRBD2 (5 bases each). V gave up 6 bases and J gave up 0 bases, with 21 bases separating them. The CDR3 has 18 residues. CDR3 sequence: CASSPSRGGGSSYNEQFF. The CDR3 nucleotides are TGTGCCAGCAGCCCATCGAGGGGTGGGGGATCCTCCTACAATGAGCAGTTCTTC.

This clonotype has ten or more counts. At one end, the junction sequence differs from germline, possibly due to a read error. The CDR3 protein is CASSLDGYEPFF. In nucleotides, the CDR3 is TGTGCCAGCAGCTTAGACGGATATGAGCCGTTCTTC. This chain joins TRBV7-9 and TRBJ2-1; D gene ambiguous. The CDR3 runs 12 residues. In germline, CDR1 is SEHNR, CDR2 FQNEAQ (reference sequence).